Below, 24 T cell receptor beta chains from the same sample are listed, as sequenced in a study of CD4 T cells in relation to SARS-CoV-2 and coronaviruses. These TCRs are of unknown antigen specificity. Before the COVID-19 pandemic, during about 2011-2019, CD4+ T cells were taken from unexposed donors. The cells were cultured for 9 to 11 days before CD4+ T cells were isolated. TCRdb's table, derived via immunoSEQ multiplex PCR, lists solely in-frame clones and lacks some. There are roughly 24,000 clones in the sample; under 80% occur only once, and about a sixth lies in the top ten. Sequencing input: CD4+ T cells from PBMCs, cultured in vitro. The receptors shown here come from a human donor in good health.

This chain joins TRBV29-1 and TRBJ1-4; a weak D match, TRBD1 (5 bases). V gave up 7 bases and J gave up 8 bases, with 20 bases separating them. Germline CDR1 and CDR2: SQVTM and ANQGSEA. This CDR3 has 14 amino acids. This CDR3 reads CSGWGVGTGEKLFF. The CDR3 DNA follows: TGCAGCGGTTGGGGTGTGGGGACGGGGGAAAAACTGTTTTTT.

The count of this clone is one. This chain links TRBV2 with TRBJ1-5; 8 nucleotides align to TRBD1. In germline, CDR1 is SNHLY, CDR2 FYNNEI. V trimming: 8 bases; J trimming: 4 bases; junction bases outside the gene matches: 7. This CDR3 spans 14 amino acids. In nucleotides, the CDR3 is TGTGCCAGCTCGGACAGGGTACGGAATCAGCCCCAGCATTTT. It specifies CASSDRVRNQPQHF.

The chain couples TRBV3-1 (or the pseudogene TRBV3-2) to TRBJ2-3; 7 nucleotides match TRBD2. V shed 5 bases, J shed 4 bases, and the junction held 6 bases outside the gene matches. The CDR3 is 14 amino acids. Germline loops: CDR1 LGHDT, CDR2 YNNKEL (reference sequence). CDR3 in DNA: TGTGCCAGCAGCAGGGCGGGAGCAGCAGATACGCAGTATTTT. As protein: CASSRAGAADTQYF.

The V gene is TRBV11-2, the J gene TRBJ2-5; no definite D call. Germline lookup yields CDR1 SGHAT and CDR2 FQNNGV. This CDR3 comprises 15 residues. Trimming took off 0 bases at V and 2 bases at J, with 10 bases between the two ends. CDR3 nucleotide sequence: TGTGCCAGCAGCTTAGATCACGGACCACAAGAGACCCAGTACTTC. Residues: CASSLDHGPQETQYF.

The chain uses TRBV7-9 and TRBJ1-3, with unresolved D. The CDR3 extends over 15 amino acids. V was cut by 5 bases and J by 3 bases, with 14 bases left in between. Germline values: CDR1 SEHNR, CDR2 FQNEAQ (reference sequence). The CDR3: CASSTIALGGNTIYF. For the CDR3, the DNA is TGTGCCAGCAGCACGATTGCTCTGGGTGGAAACACCATATATTTT.

The rearrangement links TRBV7-9 to TRBJ1-1; 8 bases agree with TRBD1. Germline values: CDR1 SEHNR, CDR2 FQNEAQ (reference sequence). V lost 6 bases to trimming and J lost 5 bases; unmatched junction nucleotides: 5. The CDR3 has 13 residues. This CDR3 reads CASSWGQATEAFF. The CDR3 nucleotides are TGTGCCAGCAGTTGGGGACAGGCGACTGAAGCTTTCTTT.

The rearrangement joins TRBV2 to TRBJ2-7; 10 positions agree with TRBD2. This CDR3 comprises 14 residues. Germline lookup yields CDR1 SNHLY and CDR2 FYNNEI. J was trimmed by 3 bases and V by 3 bases; bases with no gene match: 2. CDR3 DNA sequence: TGTGCCAGCAGTGACACTAGCGGGAACTACGAGCAGTACTTC. Translated, it gives CASSDTSGNYEQYF. Together with reference TRBV2 and TRBJ2-7, the CDR3 gives the full variable domain: EPEVTQTPSHQVTQMGQEVILRCVPISNHLYFYWYRQILGQKVEFLVSFYNNEISEKSEIFDDQFSVERPDGSNFTLKIRSTKLEDSAMYFCASSDTSGNYEQYFGPGTRLTVT.

This sequence joins TRBV19 and TRBJ1-5; TRBD1 matches 10 bases. V was pared by 3 bases and J by 2 bases, with 1 base of the junction left unmatched. CDR1 and CDR2 from the germline V gene are LNHDA and SQIVND (reference sequence). The CDR3 sequence is 15 residues long. CDR3 bases: TGTGCCAGTAGTATTGGGACAGGGGGCAATCAGCCCCAGCATTTT. Encoded protein: CASSIGTGGNQPQHF.

The chain recombines TRBV7-3 with TRBJ2-7; D is ambiguous. V gave up 8 bases and J gave up 1 base, with 15 bases separating them. This CDR3 contains 14 residues. Germline V gene data show CDR1 as SGHTA and CDR2 as FQGTGA. CDR3 protein: CASWVTGVSYEQYF. DNA of the CDR3: TGTGCCAGCTGGGTCACCGGTGTTTCCTACGAGCAGTACTTC. Variable domain in full (rest from reference TRBV7-3 and TRBJ2-7): GAGVSQTPSNKVTEKGKYVELRCDPISGHTALYWYRQSLGQGPEFLIYFQGTGAADDSGLPNDRFFAVRPEGSVSTLKIQRTERGDSAVYLCASWVTGVSYEQYFGPGTRLTVT.

The chain combines TRBV6-5 with TRBJ1-4, with no clear D. The CDR3 covers 14 residues. CDR1 and CDR2 (germline): MNHEY, SVGAGI. Trimming pared 8 bases from V and 0 bases from J, leaving 10 bases between. The CDR3 sequence is CASSQSATNEKLFF. The CDR3 nucleotides read TGTGCCAGCTCCCAGTCTGCAACTAATGAAAAACTGTTTTTT.

The table lists this clone with a few counts. V usage is TRBV28 and J usage is TRBJ2-7; either TRBD1 or TRBD2 may supply D (5 bases each). Germline V gives CDR1 MDHEN, CDR2 SYDVKM. The CDR3 length is 17 residues. Deletions cut 2 bases from V and 5 bases from J, with 22 bases between. In nucleotides, the CDR3 is TGTGCCAGCAGTTTAGCCCAACTTGGGGGTTATAGAGACGAGCAGTACTTC. It encodes CASSLAQLGGYRDEQYF.

V and J are TRBV30 and TRBJ1-5; no clear D gene. The V end lost 2 bases, the J end lost 4 bases, and 9 bases lay between the germline ends. The CDR3 sequence is 13 residues long. Looked up from germline, CDR1 is GTSNPN and CDR2 is SVGIG (reference sequence). CDR3 in DNA: TGTGCCTGGAGTCTTCAAGGAAATCAGCCCCAGCATTTT. This sequence encodes CAWSLQGNQPQHF.

This sequence joins TRBV3-1 (or the pseudogene TRBV3-2) and TRBJ2-5; 10 nucleotides agree with TRBD2. Germline V lookup: CDR1 LGHDT, CDR2 YNNKEL (reference sequence). The junction had 4 bases not matched to a gene; V was cut back by 1 base and J by 5 bases. This CDR3 region has 15 residues. CDR3 sequence reads: CASSQVAGGPETQYF. The DNA of the CDR3 is TGTGCCAGCAGCCAAGTAGCGGGAGGTCCTGAGACCCAGTACTTC.

The V call is TRBV6-5, the J call TRBJ2-7, with D unresolved. The CDR3 sequence is 14 residues long. Trimming removed 0 bases from V and 2 bases from J, with 8 bases in between. Germline V gives CDR1 MNHEY, CDR2 SVGAGI. The CDR3 DNA is TGTGCCAGCAGTTACTCCGCCCTAACCTACGAGCAGTACTTC. The encoded protein is CASSYSALTYEQYF.

This chain uses TRBV11-2 with TRBJ1-5; D not resolved. The CDR3 length is 14 residues. Germline CDR1 SGHAT, CDR2 FQNNGV. V was shortened by 4 bases and J by 4 bases, with 11 bases between the two germline ends. DNA of the CDR3: TGTGCCAGCAGCTATACCAGTGAGAATCAGCCCCAGCATTTT. It yields the protein CASSYTSENQPQHF.

The rearrangement links TRBV5-1 to TRBJ2-7; 8 positions match TRBD2. The V and J ends lost 1 base and 5 bases, in that order; junction bases with no gene match: 8. CDR1 and CDR2 (germline): SGHRS, YFSETQ. This CDR3 has 15 amino acids. CDR3 in DNA: TGCGCCAGCAGCTTGAGGCTAGCGGGCTTCCACGAGCAGTACTTC. Protein sequence: CASSLRLAGFHEQYF. Using reference TRBV5-1 and TRBJ2-7 for the parts outside the CDR3, the full variable domain is KAGVTQTPRYLIKTRGQQVTLSCSPISGHRSVSWYQQTPGQGLQFLFEYFSETQRNKGNFPGRFSGRQFSNSRSEMNVSTLELGDSALYLCASSLRLAGFHEQYFGPGTRLTVT.

This clone is medium-sized by share. Other DNA sequences within the sample encode an identical CDR3. V is TRBV19 and J is TRBJ1-1; 9 bases match TRBD1. Germline trimming cut 3 bases from V and 4 bases from J; bases unmatched to any gene: 3. Germline lookup yields CDR1 LNHDA and CDR2 SQIVND (reference sequence). There are 14 residues in the CDR3. The CDR3 DNA follows: TGTGCCAGTAGTATCGGGACAGGGCGCACTGAAGCTTTCTTT. Amino acids: CASSIGTGRTEAFF.

This chain connects TRBV4-1 to TRBJ2-5, with D tentatively TRBD1 (6 bases). The CDR3 runs 13 residues. Germline CDR1 reads MGHRA; CDR2 reads YSYEKL. V was shortened by 3 bases and J by 10 bases, with 15 bases between the two germline ends. The DNA for the CDR3 is TGCGCCAGCAGCCAGTCCGGGACAAAGGTCCAGTACTTC. Translating gives CASSQSGTKVQYF.

The CDR3 sequence: CASSPQLANSYEQYF. The CDR3 bases are TGTGCCAGCAGTCCCCAACTAGCGAACTCCTACGAGCAGTACTTC. This chain joins TRBV6-5 and TRBJ2-7, with 7 bases identical to TRBD2. V trimming: 5 bases; J trimming: 0 bases; junction bases outside the gene matches: 7. From germline, CDR1 is MNHEY and CDR2 SVGAGI. The CDR3 has 15 amino acids.

For this clone: The sample has other DNA sequences that encode this CDR3 too. This chain connects TRBV10-2 to TRBJ2-7; TRBD2 aligns across 7 bases. CDR1 and CDR2 (germline): WSHSY, SAAADI. This CDR3 spans 14 amino acids. Germline trimming cut 3 bases from V and 1 base from J; bases unmatched to any gene: 3. CDR3 nucleotides: TGCGCCAGCAGTGACGGACTAGGGTCCTACGAGCAGTACTTC. Protein: CASSDGLGSYEQYF.

The chain uses TRBV6-1 and TRBJ1-6, with D unresolved. The CDR3 runs 13 residues. Germline V gene data show CDR1 as MNHNS and CDR2 as SASEGT. Trimming shortened V by 2 bases and J by 11 bases, and 10 bases separated the two germline ends. Here the CDR3 reads CASSEKNGAPLHF. The CDR3 bases are TGTGCCAGCAGTGAAAAGAACGGAGCACCCCTCCACTTT.

This clone appeared a single time. This rearrangement joins TRBV7-3 to TRBJ2-5; tentatively, D is TRBD1 or TRBD2 (5 bases each). Trimming took 5 bases from V and 4 from J, leaving 11 bases between them. The CDR3 runs 13 residues. Germline V gives CDR1 SGHTA, CDR2 FQGTGA. CDR3 loop: CASSMGVGETQYF. CDR3 coding DNA: TGTGCCAGCAGCATGGGGGTTGGAGAGACCCAGTACTTC.

This clone is deemed medium-sized. V is TRBV2 and J is TRBJ1-5; 7 bases are shared with TRBD1. This CDR3 spans 14 amino acids. V was clipped by 4 bases and J by 6 bases; unmatched bases: 6. The germline V gene has CDR1 SNHLY and CDR2 FYNNEI. Here the CDR3 DNA reads TGTGCCAGCAGTGGCGAACAGGGGAGTCAGCCCCAGCATTTT. Its protein is CASSGEQGSQPQHF.

The V and J genes are TRBV27 and TRBJ2-3, with TRBD2 identical over 8 bases. In germline, CDR1 is MNHEY, CDR2 SMNVEV (reference sequence). The CDR3 has 13 amino acids. With V trimmed by 6 bases and J by 4 bases, 3 bases remained unmatched. This CDR3 is CASRGLASDTQYF. As DNA, the CDR3 is TGTGCCAGCAGAGGACTAGCATCAGATACGCAGTATTTT.